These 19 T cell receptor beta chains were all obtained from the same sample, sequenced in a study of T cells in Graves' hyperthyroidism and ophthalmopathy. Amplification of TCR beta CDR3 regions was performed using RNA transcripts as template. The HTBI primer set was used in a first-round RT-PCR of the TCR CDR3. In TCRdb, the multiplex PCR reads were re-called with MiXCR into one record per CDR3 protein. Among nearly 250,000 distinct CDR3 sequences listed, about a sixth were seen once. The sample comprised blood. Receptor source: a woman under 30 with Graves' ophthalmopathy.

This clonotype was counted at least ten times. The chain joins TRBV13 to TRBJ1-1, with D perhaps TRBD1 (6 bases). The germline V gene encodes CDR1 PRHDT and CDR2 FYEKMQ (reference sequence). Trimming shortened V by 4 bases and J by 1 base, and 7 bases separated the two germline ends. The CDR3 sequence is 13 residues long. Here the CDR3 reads CASSSGENTEAFF. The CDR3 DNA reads TGTGCCAGCAGCTCAGGGGAGAACACTGAAGCTTTCTTT. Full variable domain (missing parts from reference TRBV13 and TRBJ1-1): AAGVIQSPRHLIKEKRETATLKCYPIPRHDTVYWYQQGPGQDPQFLISFYEKMQSDKGSIPDRFSAQQFSDYHSELNMSSLELGDSALYFCASSSGENTEAFFGQGTRLTVV.

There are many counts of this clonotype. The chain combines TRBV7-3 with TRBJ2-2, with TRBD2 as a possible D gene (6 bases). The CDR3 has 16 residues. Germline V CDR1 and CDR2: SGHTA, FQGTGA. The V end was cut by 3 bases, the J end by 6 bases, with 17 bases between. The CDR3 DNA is TGTGCCAGCAGCTTTACTAGCTTTGGAGTACCCGGGGAGCTGTTTTTT. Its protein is CASSFTSFGVPGELFF.

The DNA for the CDR3 is TGCGCCAGCAGCCAGTCCCCCGGGACAGGGGGAAGTCGGCAGCCCCAGCATTTT. This gives the protein CASSQSPGTGGSRQPQHF. This chain connects TRBV4-3 to TRBJ1-5, with 11 bases identical to TRBD1. The CDR3 spans 18 residues. In germline, CDR1 is LGHNA, CDR2 YSLEER. V lost 3 bases to trimming and J lost 7 bases; unmatched junction nucleotides: 14.

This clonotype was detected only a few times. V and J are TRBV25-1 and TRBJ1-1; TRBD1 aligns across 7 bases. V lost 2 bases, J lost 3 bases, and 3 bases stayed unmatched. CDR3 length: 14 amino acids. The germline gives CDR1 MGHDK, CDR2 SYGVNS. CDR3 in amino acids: CASSEDRVDTEAFF. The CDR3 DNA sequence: TGTGCCAGCAGTGAAGACAGGGTCGACACTGAAGCTTTCTTT.

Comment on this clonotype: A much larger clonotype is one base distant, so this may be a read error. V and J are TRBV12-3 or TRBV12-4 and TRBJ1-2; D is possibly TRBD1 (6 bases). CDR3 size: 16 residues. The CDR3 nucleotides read TGTGCCAACAGTCGAAGCCGGGACAACCAGAACTATGGCTACACCTTC. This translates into CANSRSRDNQNYGYTF.

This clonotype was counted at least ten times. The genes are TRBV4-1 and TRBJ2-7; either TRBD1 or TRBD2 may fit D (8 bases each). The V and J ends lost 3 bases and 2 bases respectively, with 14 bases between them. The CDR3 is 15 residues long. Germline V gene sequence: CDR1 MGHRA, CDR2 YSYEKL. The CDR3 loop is CASSHGQGLAYEQYF. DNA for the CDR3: TGCGCCAGCAGCCACGGACAGGGACTAGCCTACGAGCAGTACTTC.

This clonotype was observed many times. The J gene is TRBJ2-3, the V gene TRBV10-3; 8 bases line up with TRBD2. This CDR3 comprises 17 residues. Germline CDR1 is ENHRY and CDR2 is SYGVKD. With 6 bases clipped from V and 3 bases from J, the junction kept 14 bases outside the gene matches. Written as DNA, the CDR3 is TGTGCCATCAGCGGGGGGGCTAGCGGCCTTTTGACAGATACGCAGTATTTT. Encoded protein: CAISGGASGLLTDTQYF.

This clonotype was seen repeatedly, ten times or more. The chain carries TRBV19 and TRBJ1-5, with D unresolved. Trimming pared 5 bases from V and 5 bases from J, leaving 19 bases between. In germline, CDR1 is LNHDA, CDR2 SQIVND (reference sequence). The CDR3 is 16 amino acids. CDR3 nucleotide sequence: TGTGCCAGTAGTGTACACCCCCGCGGGTGGGATCAGCCCCAGCATTTT. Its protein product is CASSVHPRGWDQPQHF.

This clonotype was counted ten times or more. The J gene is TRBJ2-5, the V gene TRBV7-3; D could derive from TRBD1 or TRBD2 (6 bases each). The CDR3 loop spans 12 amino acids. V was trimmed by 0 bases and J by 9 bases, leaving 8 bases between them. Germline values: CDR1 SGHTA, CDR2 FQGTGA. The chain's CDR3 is CASSLTRGPQYF. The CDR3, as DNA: TGTGCCAGCAGCTTAACCCGGGGGCCCCAGTACTTC.

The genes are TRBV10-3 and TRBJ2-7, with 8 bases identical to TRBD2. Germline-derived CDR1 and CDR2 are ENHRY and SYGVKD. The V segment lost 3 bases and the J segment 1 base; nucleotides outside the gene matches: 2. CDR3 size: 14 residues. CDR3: CAISDSGSSYEQYF. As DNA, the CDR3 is TGTGCCATCAGTGACAGCGGGAGTTCCTACGAGCAGTACTTC.

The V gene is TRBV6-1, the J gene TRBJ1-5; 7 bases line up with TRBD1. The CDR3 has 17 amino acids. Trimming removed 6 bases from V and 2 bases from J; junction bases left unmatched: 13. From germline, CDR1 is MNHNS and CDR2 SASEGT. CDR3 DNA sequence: TGTGCCAGCAGCAGAGCTCCGGGGACAGAACGCAATCAGCCCCAGCATTTT. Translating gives CASSRAPGTERNQPQHF.

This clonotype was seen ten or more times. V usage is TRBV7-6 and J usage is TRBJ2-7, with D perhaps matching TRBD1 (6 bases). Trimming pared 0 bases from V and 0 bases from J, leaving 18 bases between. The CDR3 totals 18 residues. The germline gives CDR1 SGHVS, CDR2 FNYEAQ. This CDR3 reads CASSLADSLSLNSYEQYF. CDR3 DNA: TGTGCCAGCAGCTTAGCGGACAGCCTCAGCCTTAACTCCTACGAGCAGTACTTC.

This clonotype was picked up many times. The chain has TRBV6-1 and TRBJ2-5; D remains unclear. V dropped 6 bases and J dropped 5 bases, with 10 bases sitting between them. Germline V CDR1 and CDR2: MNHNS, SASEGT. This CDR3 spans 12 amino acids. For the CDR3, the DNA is TGTGCCAGCAGGTGGGATCGGGAGACCCAGTACTTC. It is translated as CASRWDRETQYF.

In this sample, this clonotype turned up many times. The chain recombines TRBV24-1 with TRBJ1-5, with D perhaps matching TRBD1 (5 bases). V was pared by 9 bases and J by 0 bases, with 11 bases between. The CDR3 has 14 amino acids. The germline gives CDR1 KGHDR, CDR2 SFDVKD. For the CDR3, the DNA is TGTGCCACCTCATCGGGACTTAGCAATCAGCCCCAGCATTTT. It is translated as CATSSGLSNQPQHF.

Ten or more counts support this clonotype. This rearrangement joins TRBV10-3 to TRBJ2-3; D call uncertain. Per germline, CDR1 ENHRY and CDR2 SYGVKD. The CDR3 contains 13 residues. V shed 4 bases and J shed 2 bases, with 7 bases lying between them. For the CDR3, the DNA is TGTGCCATCAGTGCCTCCATCACAGATACGCAGTATTTT. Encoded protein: CAISASITDTQYF.

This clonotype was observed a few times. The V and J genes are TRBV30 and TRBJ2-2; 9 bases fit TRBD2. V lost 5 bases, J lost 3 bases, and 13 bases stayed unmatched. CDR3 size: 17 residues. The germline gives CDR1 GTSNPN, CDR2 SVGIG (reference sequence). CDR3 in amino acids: CAWLIFGGGRDTGELFF. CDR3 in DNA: TGTGCCTGGTTGATATTCGGGGGCGGGAGGGACACCGGGGAGCTGTTTTTT.

CDR3 bases: TGCGCCAGCAGCTTCGCGGGAGGTCCCTACAATGAGCAGTTCTTC. This translates into CASSFAGGPYNEQFF. The rearrangement links TRBV5-1 to TRBJ2-1; 8 nucleotides agree with TRBD2. This CDR3 region has 15 residues. Germline V CDR1 and CDR2: SGHRS, YFSETQ. Trimming cost V 2 bases and J 2 bases; bases outside gene matches: 3.

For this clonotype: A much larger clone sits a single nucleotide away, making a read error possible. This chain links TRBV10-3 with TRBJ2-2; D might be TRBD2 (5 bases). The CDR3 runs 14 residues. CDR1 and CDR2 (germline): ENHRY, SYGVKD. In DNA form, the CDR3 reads TGTGCCATCAGTTTGGTGCAGTTCACCGGGGAGCCGTTTTTT. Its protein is CAISLVQFTGEPFF.

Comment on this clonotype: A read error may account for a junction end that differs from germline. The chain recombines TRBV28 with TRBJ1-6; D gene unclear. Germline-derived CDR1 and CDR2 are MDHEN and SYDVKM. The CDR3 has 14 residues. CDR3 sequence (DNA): TGTGCCAGCAGTTTTAACGGACCGAATTCACCCCTCTACTTT. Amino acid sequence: CASSFNGPNSPLYF.